This TCR beta chain was sequenced during a study of Tregs in tolerant kidney transplant recipients. Study-wide findings and caveats: Tregs expanded with activated donor B cells seemed most donor-specific.

With regard to this clone: Its antigen is still unknown.

The assay was immunoSEQ multiplex PCR, and TCRdb's table has in-frame clones only and misses some. The repertoire has some 80,000 clones, roughly 98% of them found once; the top ten carry approximately 0.56%. This receptor was taken from a human donor who received a combined kidney and bone marrow transplant. Here the sequenced sample was CD4+ T cells from blood, taken before the transplant.

The DNA for the CDR3 is TGCAGCGAGGGGACTAGCGGGGTCAGTGAGCAGTTCTTC. Protein: CSEGTSGVSEQFF. This rearrangement joins TRBV29-1 to TRBJ2-1, with 13 nucleotides matching TRBD2. Germline loops: CDR1 SQVTM, CDR2 ANQGSEA. V lost 7 bases to trimming and J lost 9 bases; unmatched junction nucleotides: 6. This CDR3 spans 13 amino acids.